One sample yielded the 27 T cell receptor beta chains listed below, sequenced in a study of beta chain features in type 1 diabetes. The investigators reverse transcribed all of the isolated RNA, so they sequenced expressed TCRB transcripts. Sequencing was performed with immunoSEQ multiplex PCR; in TCRdb, only in-frame clones are kept and a portion is missing. There are nearly 250,000 clones in the sample; around 68% occur only once, and around 0.05% lies in the top ten. Source material: naive CD4+ T cells from blood. Receptors originate from a man aged 25-45 years in good health.

A few counts support this clone. Other DNA sequences within the sample encode an identical CDR3. The gene calls are TRBV30 and TRBJ2-5, with 7 bases matching TRBD2. V lost 2 bases, J lost 3 bases, and 3 bases stayed unmatched. Germline-derived CDR1 and CDR2 are GTSNPN and SVGIG (reference sequence). The CDR3 runs 13 residues. This CDR3 reads CAWSPGTKETQYF. CDR3 in DNA: TGTGCCTGGAGTCCCGGGACTAAAGAGACCCAGTACTTC.

V usage is TRBV2 and J usage is TRBJ2-4; D might be TRBD2 (6 bases). CDR3 length equals 14 residues. The V end was cut by 4 bases, the J end by 8 bases, with 15 bases between. Germline V CDR1 and CDR2: SNHLY, FYNNEI. The CDR3 DNA sequence: TGTGCCAGCAGTGCCCGGAGGGTAGATCACATTCAGTACTTC. As protein: CASSARRVDHIQYF.

This clone showed up just a few times. V is TRBV30 and J is TRBJ2-1, with D perhaps being TRBD1 or TRBD2 (5 bases each). Between the trimmed V and J ends, which lost 1 base and 6 bases, there was a span of 19 bases. CDR1 is GTSNPN and CDR2 is SVGIG in the germline V gene (reference sequence). CDR3 length: 16 residues. CDR3 residues: CAWSEGNGAHGNEQFF. The CDR3 DNA is TGTGCCTGGAGTGAAGGGAACGGGGCTCACGGCAATGAGCAGTTCTTC.

To note about this clone: At the DNA level, this CDR3 is encoded by other sequences in the same sample as well. This chain uses TRBV29-1 with TRBJ1-3; the D is unclear. The CDR3 totals 12 residues. Germline CDR1 is SQVTM and CDR2 is ANQGSEA. V lost 3 bases and J 4 bases, leaving 7 bases between the germline ends. The CDR3 here is CSVERAGNTIYF. CDR3 in DNA: TGCAGCGTTGAGCGAGCGGGAAACACCATATATTTT.

J is TRBJ2-5 and V is TRBV29-1, with D perhaps matching TRBD1 or TRBD2 (5 bases each). The CDR3 extends over 14 amino acids. From germline, CDR1 is SQVTM and CDR2 ANQGSEA. V was cut by 4 bases and J by 4 bases, with 16 bases left in between. CDR3 residues: CSVGSGTGRETQYF. For the CDR3, the DNA is TGCAGCGTTGGCTCCGGGACCGGGCGAGAGACCCAGTACTTC.

The chain has TRBV13 and TRBJ2-1; 9 positions agree with TRBD2. With V trimmed by 4 bases and J by 4 bases, 8 bases remained unmatched. This CDR3 has 16 amino acids. Germline V CDR1 and CDR2: PRHDT, FYEKMQ (reference sequence). The CDR3 DNA reads TGTGCCAGCAGCTCAGAACTGACTAGCGGATACAATGAGCAGTTCTTC. This gives the protein CASSSELTSGYNEQFF.

The V call is TRBV30, the J call TRBJ2-5; 7 bases are shared with TRBD1. The CDR3 extends over 13 amino acids. V trimming: 8 bases; J trimming: 5 bases; junction bases outside the gene matches: 11. The V gene's germline CDR1 is GTSNPN and CDR2 SVGIG (reference sequence). This CDR3 reads CARQTGPGETQYF. The CDR3 coding sequence is TGTGCCCGACAGACAGGGCCGGGGGAGACCCAGTACTTC.

Comments on this clone: The sample contains more than one DNA sequence encoding this CDR3. The V gene is TRBV7-2, the J gene TRBJ2-1, with no clear D. CDR3 length: 15 residues. The germline V and J ends were trimmed by 0 bases and 3 bases, with 9 bases remaining between them. The germline V gene encodes CDR1 SGHTA and CDR2 FQGNSA. CDR3 residues: CASSLASASYNEQFF. CDR3 sequence (DNA): TGTGCCAGCAGCTTAGCGTCGGCTAGCTACAATGAGCAGTTCTTC.

CDR3 in amino acids: CAWSPKGGQLWNIQYF. The CDR3 DNA is TGTGCCTGGAGTCCGAAGGGAGGGCAATTATGGAACATTCAGTACTTC. The chain uses TRBV30 and TRBJ2-4, with TRBD2 identical over 7 bases. Germline loops: CDR1 GTSNPN, CDR2 SVGIG (reference sequence). The length of the CDR3 is 16 residues. Trimming cost V 2 bases and J 7 bases; bases outside gene matches: 14.

The V gene is TRBV10-1, the J gene TRBJ2-2; no definite D call. V dropped 2 bases and J dropped 8 bases, with 6 bases sitting between them. This CDR3 has 12 amino acids. Germline loops: CDR1 WNHNN, CDR2 SYGVQD (reference sequence). CDR3 in DNA: TGCGCCAGCAGTGAGCTTCCGGGGGAGCTGTTTTTT. Translating it yields CASSELPGELFF.

The chain joins TRBV4-2 to TRBJ2-7; TRBD1 agrees at 9 bases. With V trimmed by 3 bases and J by 0 bases, 6 bases remained unmatched. CDR1 is LGHNA and CDR2 is YNFKEQ in the germline V gene. The CDR3 contains 16 residues. The DNA of the CDR3 is TGTGCCAGCAGCCATGTGGAGGGACAGGGCTCCTACGAGCAGTACTTC. Protein sequence: CASSHVEGQGSYEQYF.

CDR3 in amino acids: CASSRQGNTEAFF. The CDR3 nucleotides are TGTGCCAGCAGCCGACAGGGGAACACTGAAGCTTTCTTT. The chain combines TRBV14 with TRBJ1-1, with 7 nucleotides matching TRBD1. V trimming: 4 bases; J trimming: 1 base; junction bases outside the gene matches: 0. CDR1 is SGHDN and CDR2 is FVKESK in the germline V gene. This CDR3 contains 13 residues.

The chain employs TRBV7-9 and TRBJ2-5; 7 nucleotides agree with TRBD2. V shed 7 bases and J 5 bases; nucleotides not matched to a gene: 7. The CDR3 runs 13 residues. Germline lookup yields CDR1 SEHNR and CDR2 FQNEAQ (reference sequence). The CDR3 bases are TGTGCCAGCACCAGACTAGCAAGCGAGACCCAGTACTTC. Encoded protein: CASTRLASETQYF.

The gene calls are TRBV7-8 and TRBJ1-2; D possibly corresponds to TRBD1 (5 bases). This CDR3 comprises 14 residues. The germline V gene has CDR1 SGHVS and CDR2 FQNEAQ. The V end lost 0 bases, the J end lost 8 bases, and 13 bases lay between the germline ends. The CDR3 DNA reads TGTGCCAGCAGCTTAGCGAGGGAAGGGGCCGGCTACACCTTC. Protein product: CASSLAREGAGYTF. Based on the CDR3 plus reference TRBV7-8 and TRBJ1-2, the full variable domain is GAGVSQSPRYKVAKRGQDVALRCDPISGHVSLFWYQQALGQGPEFLTYFQNEAQLDKSGLPSDRFFAERPEGSVSTLKIQRTQQEDSAVYLCASSLAREGAGYTFGSGTRLTVV.

The rearrangement links TRBV7-9 to TRBJ1-5; D is undetermined. CDR3 size: 15 residues. Trimming removed 5 bases at V and 0 bases at J, with 11 bases between. In germline, CDR1 is SEHNR, CDR2 FQNEAQ (reference sequence). The CDR3 sequence: CASSGWDTSNQPQHF. The CDR3 coding sequence is TGTGCCAGCAGCGGCTGGGATACTAGCAATCAGCCCCAGCATTTT.

V and J are TRBV20-1 and TRBJ2-7; no clear D gene. This CDR3 contains 11 residues. CDR1 and CDR2 from the germline V gene are DFQATT and SNEGSKA (reference sequence). Trimming took off 6 bases at V and 5 bases at J, with 11 bases between the two ends. Here the CDR3 DNA reads TGCAGTGCAATAGTGGTCAACGAGCAGTACTTC. It translates to CSAIVVNEQYF.

This rearrangement joins TRBV29-1 to TRBJ2-3; TRBD2 is a possible D gene (6 bases). V dropped 1 base and J dropped 4 bases, with 12 bases sitting between them. Looked up from germline, CDR1 is SQVTM and CDR2 is ANQGSEA. The CDR3 runs to 14 residues. CDR3 sequence (DNA): TGCAGCGTTGAAGGGAGGGCCAGGGCAGATACGCAGTATTTT. It encodes CSVEGRARADTQYF.

This clone was detected only a few times. The V call is TRBV6-5, the J call TRBJ2-1; D gene uncertain. CDR1 and CDR2 from the germline V gene are MNHEY and SVGAGI. The V end was cut by 2 bases, the J end by 2 bases, with 10 bases between. This CDR3 comprises 15 residues. CDR3 sequence: CASSYDGRTYNEQFF. The CDR3 DNA reads TGTGCCAGCAGTTACGACGGACGGACCTACAATGAGCAGTTCTTC.

The V call is TRBV27, the J call TRBJ2-6; 10 bases are a match to TRBD1. Germline loops: CDR1 MNHEY, CDR2 SMNVEV (reference sequence). The CDR3 length is 16 residues. V was clipped by 7 bases and J by 1 base; unmatched bases: 4. Here the CDR3 DNA reads TGTGCCAGCACGGGACAGGGGAGATCTGGGGCCAACGTCCTGACTTTC. The encoded protein is CASTGQGRSGANVLTF.

The chain combines TRBV7-2 with TRBJ1-6; D call uncertain. Germline values: CDR1 SGHTA, CDR2 FQGNSA. CDR3 size: 14 residues. V lost 0 bases to trimming and J lost 10 bases, with 10 bases between them. The CDR3: CASSLATGVSPLHF. CDR3 DNA: TGTGCCAGCAGCTTAGCAACCGGGGTGTCACCCCTCCACTTT.

CDR3 DNA: TGTGCAAGTCGCTTTGCGGGGGAGTGGTGTACAGATACGCAGTATTTT. Amino acid sequence: CASRFAGEWCTDTQYF. The chain carries TRBV12-2 and TRBJ2-3; the tabulated D call, TRBD2, remains unverified against the DNA. TRBV12-2 is a listed pseudogene. This CDR3 region has 16 residues.

This chain joins TRBV11-2 and TRBJ2-7, with D possibly matching TRBD2 (6 bases). The CDR3 covers 11 residues. In germline, CDR1 is SGHAT, CDR2 FQNNGV. Between the trimmed V and J ends, which lost 7 bases and 7 bases, there was a span of 11 bases. This CDR3 is CASTMGGEQYF. The CDR3 DNA is TGTGCCAGCACAATGGGGGGAGAGCAGTACTTC.

The chain carries TRBV5-1 and TRBJ2-2; D gene uncertain. V shed 0 bases and J shed 13 bases, with 7 bases lying between them. This CDR3 is 11 amino acids long. CDR1 SGHRS and CDR2 YFSETQ come from the germline V gene. In nucleotides, the CDR3 is TGCGCCAGCAGCTTGGAGACTCGGCTGTTTTTT. Its protein product is CASSLETRLFF. Complete variable domain (other parts from reference TRBV5-1 and TRBJ2-2): KAGVTQTPRYLIKTRGQQVTLSCSPISGHRSVSWYQQTPGQGLQFLFEYFSETQRNKGNFPGRFSGRQFSNSRSEMNVSTLELGDSALYLCASSLETRLFFGEGSRLTVL.

The chain recombines TRBV30 with TRBJ2-2; the D is unclear. Trimming cost V 1 base and J 13 bases, with 13 bases left between them. This CDR3 is 12 amino acids long. The germline V gene encodes CDR1 GTSNPN and CDR2 SVGIG (reference sequence). CDR3 bases: TGTGCCTGGAGTGGGGAATATTCGGGGCTGTTTTTT. Translating gives CAWSGEYSGLFF. Drawing the rest from reference TRBV30 and TRBJ2-2, the complete variable domain is SQTIHQWPATLVQPVGSPLSLECTVEGTSNPNLYWYRQAAGRGLQLLFYSVGIGQISSEVPQNLSASRPQDRQFILSSKKLLLSDSGFYLCAWSGEYSGLFFGEGSRLTVL.

The chain recombines TRBV9 with TRBJ2-2; 7 nucleotides agree with TRBD2. This CDR3 is 15 amino acids long. CDR1 and CDR2 from the germline V gene are SGDLS and YYNGEE. The V gene end was trimmed by 3 bases and the J gene end by 1 base; junction bases not matched to a gene: 3. The CDR3, as DNA: TGTGCCAGCAGCGCGGGAGGCTGGAACACCGGGGAGCTGTTTTTT. As protein: CASSAGGWNTGELFF.

The J gene is TRBJ1-1, the V gene TRBV30, with a possible D match to TRBD1 (6 bases). This CDR3 has 13 amino acids. Germline V gene data show CDR1 as GTSNPN and CDR2 as SVGIG (reference sequence). The V end lost 1 base, the J end lost 5 bases, and 11 bases lay between the germline ends. CDR3 DNA: TGTGCCTGGAGTGCCCGGGGGCGGACTGAAGCTTTCTTT. Translation: CAWSARGRTEAFF.

The chain uses TRBV7-9 and TRBJ2-7, with 10 bases that match TRBD2. This CDR3 spans 14 amino acids. V shed 7 bases and J 4 bases; nucleotides not matched to a gene: 7. Germline CDR1 is SEHNR and CDR2 is FQNEAQ (reference sequence). The CDR3 loop reads CASTPASGSYEQYF. The CDR3 DNA sequence: TGTGCCAGCACCCCCGCTAGCGGGAGTTACGAGCAGTACTTC.